The 12 T cell receptor beta chains presented below share a single source sample, sequenced in a study of T cells after yellow fever vaccination. MiXCR, applied by TCRdb to the 5' RACE reads, yields one record per CDR3 protein. Of 550,000 or so distinct CDR3 sequences in the sample, roughly 19% were seen once. The sequencing here drew on PBMCs, taken 15 days after the yellow fever booster vaccination. The receptor source for this set is a man aged 25 to 45 who received the YFV17D yellow fever vaccine.

This chain connects TRBV12-3 or TRBV12-4 to TRBJ1-3; TRBD1 matches at 9 bases. The CDR3 spans 14 residues. Trimming at V came to 5 bases and at J to 6 bases, leaving 5 bases not matched to a gene. The CDR3 reads CASSAGQGLNTIYF. The CDR3 region has the DNA TGTGCCAGCAGTGCGGGACAGGGTCTAAACACCATATATTTT.

V usage is TRBV3-1 and J usage is TRBJ1-4; D remains unclear. The CDR3 totals 12 residues. V lost 4 bases, J lost 8 bases, and 8 bases lay in between. Germline CDR1 reads LGHDT; CDR2 reads YNNKEL (reference sequence). Here the CDR3 reads CASSRPTEKLFF. In nucleotides, the CDR3 is TGTGCCAGCAGCCGCCCTACGGAAAAACTGTTTTTT.

This sequence joins TRBV6-1 and TRBJ2-1, with a possible D match to TRBD1 (5 bases). The CDR3 is 18 amino acids. Germline lookup yields CDR1 MNHNS and CDR2 SASEGT. V lost 6 bases and J lost 0, with 21 bases in between. The CDR3 region has the DNA TGTGCCAGCAGCTTCCCCGACAGATCCCTCCTCTCCTACAATGAGCAGTTCTTC. Protein: CASSFPDRSLLSYNEQFF.

This chain uses TRBV5-4 with TRBJ2-6, with 9 nucleotides matching TRBD2. This CDR3 has 16 amino acids. The junction had 3 bases not matched to a gene; V was cut back by 3 bases and J by 2 bases. Germline V lookup: CDR1 SGHNT, CDR2 YYREEE (reference sequence). The CDR3 DNA sequence: TGTGCCAGCAGCTCCCCTAGCGGGACTGGGGCCAACGTCCTGACTTTC. The encoded protein is CASSSPSGTGANVLTF.

The chain has TRBV7-2 and TRBJ2-3, with 11 bases that match TRBD2. After removal of 4 bases from V and 5 bases from J, the junction contained 5 bases not matched to a gene. CDR1 SGHTA and CDR2 FQGNSA come from the germline V gene. The CDR3 is 15 amino acids. DNA of the CDR3: TGTGCCAGCAGCTCACCACTAGCGGGGGAAGATACGCAGTATTTT. Amino acid sequence: CASSSPLAGEDTQYF. The whole variable domain, filled in from reference TRBV7-2 and TRBJ2-3, reads GAGVSQSPSNKVTEKGKDVELRCDPISGHTALYWYRQSLGQGLEFLIYFQGNSAPDKSGLPSDRFSAERTGGSVSTLTIQRTQQEDSAVYLCASSSPLAGEDTQYFGPGTRLTVL.

This chain joins TRBV6-5 and TRBJ2-3, with 10 bases that match TRBD2. Per the germline V gene, CDR1 is MNHEY and CDR2 is SVGAGI. With V trimmed by 7 bases and J by 2 bases, 12 bases remained unmatched. This CDR3 comprises 17 residues. CDR3 coding DNA: TGTGCCAGCATTTATTCGGGAGCGGGAGGGGACACAGATACGCAGTATTTT. It yields the protein CASIYSGAGGDTDTQYF.

This clonotype has ten or more counts. The CDR3 coding sequence is TGCGCCAGCAGCTCGCTAGGACAGCAAGAGACCCAGTACTTC. As protein: CASSSLGQQETQYF. The chain uses TRBV5-1 and TRBJ2-5, with D perhaps TRBD1 (6 bases). The CDR3 totals 14 residues. Trimming removed 3 bases from V and 2 bases from J, with 11 bases in between. Germline-derived CDR1 and CDR2 are SGHRS and YFSETQ.

This clonotype was detected a few times. The chain recombines TRBV6-2 or TRBV6-3 with TRBJ2-7, with D hard to call. V gave up 2 bases and J gave up 10 bases, with 12 bases separating them. CDR1 is MNHEY, CDR2 SVGEGT, per germline. CDR3 length equals 12 residues. The CDR3 coding sequence is TGTGCCAGCAGTTACACGGGCGGACGTCAGTACTTC. Encoded protein: CASSYTGGRQYF.

For this clonotype: One end of the junction does not line up with germline, which may come from a read error. The J gene is TRBJ2-7, the V gene TRBV6-2 or TRBV6-3, with D perhaps TRBD2 (5 bases). The CDR3 extends over 14 amino acids. CDR1 is MNHEY and CDR2 is SVGEGT in the germline V gene. CDR3 bases: TGTGCCAGCAGCTACTTTACGGGGAACTACGAGCAGTACTTC. Translation: CASSYFTGNYEQYF.

This chain connects TRBV29-1 to TRBJ2-2, with 11 bases lining up with TRBD2. This CDR3 contains 17 residues. Germline CDR1 and CDR2: SQVTM and ANQGSEA. J gave up 3 bases and V 3 bases, and 9 bases lay outside the gene matches. CDR3 DNA: TGCAGCGTTGACGGACTAGCGGGCGCCCAGGACACCGGGGAGCTGTTTTTT. Translation: CSVDGLAGAQDTGELFF.

The rearrangement links TRBV29-1 to TRBJ2-6, with 7 bases matching TRBD1. CDR3 length equals 19 residues. Germline V lookup: CDR1 SQVTM, CDR2 ANQGSEA. The V and J ends lost 0 bases and 2 bases, in that order; junction bases with no gene match: 13. The CDR3 DNA reads TGCAGCGTTGAAGAGAGCCAGACAGGGAAGGTAACTGGGGCCAACGTCCTGACTTTC. Translated: CSVEESQTGKVTGANVLTF.

This clonotype was observed a few times. The chain combines TRBV12-3 or TRBV12-4 with TRBJ1-2; TRBD1 agrees at 9 bases. Losses at the gene ends were 5 bases for V and 4 bases for J; bases not matched to a gene: 8. This CDR3 has 15 amino acids. CDR3 protein: CASSPGQGRSYGYTF. The DNA for the CDR3 is TGTGCCAGCAGTCCCGGACAGGGGAGAAGCTATGGCTACACCTTC.